This T cell receptor (beta chain) was captured in a study of metastatic and nonmetastatic thyroid tumors. Turning to the study itself: Peripheral blood and tumor or nodule samples from malignant and benign thyroid patients were compared.

This CDR3 comprises 15 residues. With V trimmed by 0 bases and J by 5 bases, 3 bases remained unmatched. Looked up from germline, CDR1 is SGHVS and CDR2 is FQNEAQ. General study points: Malignant thyroid tumors reportedly exceeded benign nodules significantly in TCR beta diversity, with the difference appearing in blood and tumor.

All patients were treatment-naive before thyroid surgery. In the original processing: Building a distant-metastasis classifier for papillary thyroid cancer drew on CDR3 differences across clinicopathological groups. Via MiXCR, TCRdb re-called the PCR reads. None of the V and J calls come from the authors' own analysis; TCRdb made them. The sample lists about 12,000 clones; around 33% were seen once. This clone appeared many times. As yet, its antigen is unknown. This clonotype was sampled from a male donor with papillary thyroid cancer or a benign thyroid nodule (not recorded which). Some clones in this sample may be carry-over from other donors' samples. V and J are TRBV7-8 and TRBJ1-5; 8 positions match TRBD1. The sequencing input was tumor tissue. In DNA form, the CDR3 reads TGTGCCAGCAGCTTAGCTGCAGGGGGCGATCAGCCCCAGCATTTT. Residues: CASSLAAGGDQPQHF. The entire variable domain, with the rest obtained from reference TRBV7-8 and TRBJ1-5, is as follows: GAGVSQSPRYKVAKRGQDVALRCDPISGHVSLFWYQQALGQGPEFLTYFQNEAQLDKSGLPSDRFFAERPEGSVSTLKIQRTQQEDSAVYLCASSLAAGGDQPQHFGDGTRLSIL.